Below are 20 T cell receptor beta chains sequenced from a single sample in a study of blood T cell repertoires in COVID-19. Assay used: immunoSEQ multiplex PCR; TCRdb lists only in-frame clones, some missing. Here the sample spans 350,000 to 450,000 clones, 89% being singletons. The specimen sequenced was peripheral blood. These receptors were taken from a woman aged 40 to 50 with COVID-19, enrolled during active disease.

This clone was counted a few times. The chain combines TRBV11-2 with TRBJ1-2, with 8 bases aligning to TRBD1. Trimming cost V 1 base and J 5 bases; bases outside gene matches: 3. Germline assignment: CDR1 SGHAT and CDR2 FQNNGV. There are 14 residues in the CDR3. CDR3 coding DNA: TGTGCCAGCAGCTTAGCGGACAGGGCTTATGGCTACACCTTC. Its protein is CASSLADRAYGYTF.

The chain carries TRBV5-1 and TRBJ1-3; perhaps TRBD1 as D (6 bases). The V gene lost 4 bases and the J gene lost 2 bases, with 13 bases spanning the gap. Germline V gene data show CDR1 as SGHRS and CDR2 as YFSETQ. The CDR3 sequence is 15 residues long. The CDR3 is CASSPTGPTGNTIYF. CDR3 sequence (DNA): TGCGCCAGCAGCCCAACAGGGCCCACTGGAAACACCATATATTTT.

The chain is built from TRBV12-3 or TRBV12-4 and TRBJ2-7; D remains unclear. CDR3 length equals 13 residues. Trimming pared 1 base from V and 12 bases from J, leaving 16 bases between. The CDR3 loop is CASSLGLTPRLYF. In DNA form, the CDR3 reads TGTGCCAGCAGTTTAGGGCTTACACCCCGCCTGTACTTC.

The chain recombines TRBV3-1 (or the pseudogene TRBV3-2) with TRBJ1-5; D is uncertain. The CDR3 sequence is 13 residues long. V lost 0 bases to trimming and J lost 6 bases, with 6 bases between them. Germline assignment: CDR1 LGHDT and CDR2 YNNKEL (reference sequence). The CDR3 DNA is TGTGCCAGCAGCCAAGAACGCAGTCAGCCCCAGCATTTT. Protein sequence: CASSQERSQPQHF.

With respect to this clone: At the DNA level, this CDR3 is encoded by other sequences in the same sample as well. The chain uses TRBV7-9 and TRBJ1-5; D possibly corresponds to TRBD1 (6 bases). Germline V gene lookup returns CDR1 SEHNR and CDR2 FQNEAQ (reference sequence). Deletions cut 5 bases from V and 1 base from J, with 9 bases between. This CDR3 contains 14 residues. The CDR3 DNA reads TGTGCCAGCAGCCCCACAGGGAGCAATCAGCCCCAGCATTTT. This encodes CASSPTGSNQPQHF. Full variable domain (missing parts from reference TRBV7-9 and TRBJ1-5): DTGVSQNPRHKITKRGQNVTFRCDPISEHNRLYWYRQTLGQGPEFLTYFQNEAQLEKSRLLSDRFSAERPKGSFSTLEIQRTEQGDSAMYLCASSPTGSNQPQHFGDGTRLSIL.

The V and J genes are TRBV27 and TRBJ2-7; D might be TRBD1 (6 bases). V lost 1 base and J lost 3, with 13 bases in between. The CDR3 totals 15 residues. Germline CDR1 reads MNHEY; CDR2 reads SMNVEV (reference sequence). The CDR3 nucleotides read TGTGCCAGCAGTTTATATTTGACAGGAGGCTACGAGCAGTACTTC. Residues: CASSLYLTGGYEQYF.

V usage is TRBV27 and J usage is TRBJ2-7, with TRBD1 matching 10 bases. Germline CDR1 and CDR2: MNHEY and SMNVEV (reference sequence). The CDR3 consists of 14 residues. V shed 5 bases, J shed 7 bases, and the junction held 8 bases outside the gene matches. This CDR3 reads CASSARQGAEEQYF. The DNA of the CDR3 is TGTGCCAGCAGTGCCCGACAGGGGGCTGAAGAGCAGTACTTC.

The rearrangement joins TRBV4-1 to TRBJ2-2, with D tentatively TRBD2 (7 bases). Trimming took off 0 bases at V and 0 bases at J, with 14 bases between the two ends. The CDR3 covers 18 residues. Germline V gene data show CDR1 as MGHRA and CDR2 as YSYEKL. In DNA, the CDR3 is TGCGCCAGCAGCCAAGATCGTAGGGGGGGCTCGAACACCGGGGAGCTGTTTTTT. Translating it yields CASSQDRRGGSNTGELFF.

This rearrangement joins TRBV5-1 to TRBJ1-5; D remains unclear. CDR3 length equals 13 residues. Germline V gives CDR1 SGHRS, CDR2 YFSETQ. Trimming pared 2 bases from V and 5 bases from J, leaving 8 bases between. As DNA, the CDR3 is TGCGCCAGCAGCTTCGGGAGGGATCAGCCCCAGCATTTT. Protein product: CASSFGRDQPQHF.

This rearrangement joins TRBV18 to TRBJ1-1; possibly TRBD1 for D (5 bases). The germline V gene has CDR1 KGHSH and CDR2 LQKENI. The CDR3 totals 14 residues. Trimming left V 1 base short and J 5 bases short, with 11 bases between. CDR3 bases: TGTGCCAGCTCACCACTGTCTCGGGGGACTGAAGCTTTCTTT. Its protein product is CASSPLSRGTEAFF.

The CDR3 reads CASSLPGGGETQYF. As DNA, the CDR3 is TGTGCCAGCAGCTTACCAGGGGGCGGAGAGACCCAGTACTTC. V and J are TRBV7-9 and TRBJ2-5; 8 bases are shared with TRBD1. Germline lookup yields CDR1 SEHNR and CDR2 FQNEAQ (reference sequence). This CDR3 contains 14 residues. The ends lost 2 bases at V and 4 bases at J; junction bases unmatched: 3.

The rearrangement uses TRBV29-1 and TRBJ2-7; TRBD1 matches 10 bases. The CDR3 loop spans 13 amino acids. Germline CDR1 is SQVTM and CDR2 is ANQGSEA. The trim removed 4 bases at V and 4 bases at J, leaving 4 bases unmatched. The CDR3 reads CSVVTGGGYEQYF. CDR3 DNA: TGCAGCGTTGTGACAGGGGGCGGTTACGAGCAGTACTTC.

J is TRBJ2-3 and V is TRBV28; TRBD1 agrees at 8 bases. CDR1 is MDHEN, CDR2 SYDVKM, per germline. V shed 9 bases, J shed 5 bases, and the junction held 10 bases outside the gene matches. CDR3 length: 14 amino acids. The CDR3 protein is CASYRGSHVDTQYF. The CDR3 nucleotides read TGTGCCAGTTACAGGGGGTCCCATGTAGATACGCAGTATTTT.

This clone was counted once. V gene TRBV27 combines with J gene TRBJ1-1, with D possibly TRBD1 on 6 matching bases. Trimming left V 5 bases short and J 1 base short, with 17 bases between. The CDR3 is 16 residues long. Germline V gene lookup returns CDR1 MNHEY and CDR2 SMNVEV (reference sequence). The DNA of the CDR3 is TGTGCCAGCAGTCCTTTTACGACAGGCAAGAACACTGAAGCTTTCTTT. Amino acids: CASSPFTTGKNTEAFF.

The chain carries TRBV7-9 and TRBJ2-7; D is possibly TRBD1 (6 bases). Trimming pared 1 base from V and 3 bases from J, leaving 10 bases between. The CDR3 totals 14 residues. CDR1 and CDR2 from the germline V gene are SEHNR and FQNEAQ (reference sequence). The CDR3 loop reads CASSLDQGIYEQYF. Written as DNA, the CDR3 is TGTGCCAGCAGCTTAGACCAGGGGATCTACGAGCAGTACTTC.

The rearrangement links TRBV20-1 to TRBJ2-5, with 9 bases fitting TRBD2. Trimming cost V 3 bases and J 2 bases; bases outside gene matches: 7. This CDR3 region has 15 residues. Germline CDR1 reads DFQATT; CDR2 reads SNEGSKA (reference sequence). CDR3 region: CSASRGLAIQETQYF. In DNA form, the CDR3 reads TGCAGTGCTAGTCGGGGACTAGCCATTCAAGAGACCCAGTACTTC.

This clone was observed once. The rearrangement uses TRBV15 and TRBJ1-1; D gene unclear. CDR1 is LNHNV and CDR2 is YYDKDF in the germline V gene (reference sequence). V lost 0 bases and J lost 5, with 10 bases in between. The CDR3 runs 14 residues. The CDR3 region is CATSREEGGTEAFF. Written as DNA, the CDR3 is TGTGCCACCAGCAGAGAGGAGGGAGGGACTGAAGCTTTCTTT.

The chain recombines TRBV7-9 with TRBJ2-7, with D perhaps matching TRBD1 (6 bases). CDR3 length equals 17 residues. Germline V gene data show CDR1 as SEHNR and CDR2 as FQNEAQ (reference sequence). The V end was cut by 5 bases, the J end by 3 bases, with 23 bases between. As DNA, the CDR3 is TGTGCCAGCAGCCGTCCCGGGACACTCGTGGGGGTCTACGAGCAGTACTTC. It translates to CASSRPGTLVGVYEQYF.

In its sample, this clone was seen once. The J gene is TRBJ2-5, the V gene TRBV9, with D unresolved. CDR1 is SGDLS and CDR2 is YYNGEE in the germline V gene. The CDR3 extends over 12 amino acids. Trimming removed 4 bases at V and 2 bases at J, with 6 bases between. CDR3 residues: CASSPEQETQYF. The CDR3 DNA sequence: TGTGCCAGCAGCCCCGAGCAAGAGACCCAGTACTTC.

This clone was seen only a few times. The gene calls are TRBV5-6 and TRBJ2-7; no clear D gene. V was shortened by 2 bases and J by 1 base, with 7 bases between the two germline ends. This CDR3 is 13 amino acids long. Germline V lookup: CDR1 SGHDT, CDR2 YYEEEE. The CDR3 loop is CASSFESSYEQYF. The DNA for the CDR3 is TGTGCCAGCAGCTTCGAGTCATCCTACGAGCAGTACTTC.